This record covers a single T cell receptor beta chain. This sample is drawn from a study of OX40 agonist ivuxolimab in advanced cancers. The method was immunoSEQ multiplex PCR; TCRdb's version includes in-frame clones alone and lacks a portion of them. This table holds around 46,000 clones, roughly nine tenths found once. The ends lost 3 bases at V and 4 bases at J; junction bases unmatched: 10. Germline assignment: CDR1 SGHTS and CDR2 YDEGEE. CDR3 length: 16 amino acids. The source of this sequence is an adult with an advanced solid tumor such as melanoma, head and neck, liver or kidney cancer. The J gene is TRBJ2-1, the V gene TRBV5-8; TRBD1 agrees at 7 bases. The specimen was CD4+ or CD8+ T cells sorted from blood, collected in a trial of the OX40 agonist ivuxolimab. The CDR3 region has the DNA TGTGCCAGCAGCTGGGGACCGGGACAGCTTTACAATGAGCAGTTCTTC. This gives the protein CASSWGPGQLYNEQFF.